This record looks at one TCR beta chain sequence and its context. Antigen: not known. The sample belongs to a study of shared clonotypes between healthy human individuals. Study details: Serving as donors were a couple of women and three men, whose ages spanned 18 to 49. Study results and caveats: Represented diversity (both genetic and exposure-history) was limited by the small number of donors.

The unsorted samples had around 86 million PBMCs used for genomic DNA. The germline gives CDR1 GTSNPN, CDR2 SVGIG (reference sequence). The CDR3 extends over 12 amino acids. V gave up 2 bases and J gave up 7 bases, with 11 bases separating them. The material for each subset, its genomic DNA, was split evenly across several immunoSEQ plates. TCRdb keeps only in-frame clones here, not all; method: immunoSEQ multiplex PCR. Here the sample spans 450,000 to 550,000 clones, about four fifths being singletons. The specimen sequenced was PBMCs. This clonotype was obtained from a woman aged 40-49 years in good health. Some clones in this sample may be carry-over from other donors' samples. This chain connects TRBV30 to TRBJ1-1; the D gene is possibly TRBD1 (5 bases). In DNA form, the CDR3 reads TGTGCCTGGAGTCCCCGGACACTTGAAGCTTTCTTT. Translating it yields CAWSPRTLEAFF. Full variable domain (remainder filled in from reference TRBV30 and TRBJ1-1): SQTIHQWPATLVQPVGSPLSLECTVEGTSNPNLYWYRQAAGRGLQLLFYSVGIGQISSEVPQNLSASRPQDRQFILSSKKLLLSDSGFYLCAWSPRTLEAFFGQGTRLTVV.